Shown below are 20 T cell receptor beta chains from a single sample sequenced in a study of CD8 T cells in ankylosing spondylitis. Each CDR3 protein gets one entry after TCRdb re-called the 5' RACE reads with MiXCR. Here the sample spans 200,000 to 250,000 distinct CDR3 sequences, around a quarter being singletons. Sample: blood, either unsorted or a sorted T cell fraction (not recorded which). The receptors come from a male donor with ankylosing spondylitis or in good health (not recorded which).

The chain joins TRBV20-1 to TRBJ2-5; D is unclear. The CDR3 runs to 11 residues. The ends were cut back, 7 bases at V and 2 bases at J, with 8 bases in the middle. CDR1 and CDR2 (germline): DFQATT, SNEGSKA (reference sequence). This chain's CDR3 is CSGVVQETQYF. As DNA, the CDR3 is TGCAGTGGGGTGGTACAAGAGACCCAGTACTTC.

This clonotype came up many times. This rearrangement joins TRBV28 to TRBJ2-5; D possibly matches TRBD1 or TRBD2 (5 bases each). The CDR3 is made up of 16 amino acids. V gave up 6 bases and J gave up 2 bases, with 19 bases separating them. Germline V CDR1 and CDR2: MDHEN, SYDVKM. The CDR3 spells CASSLGVKGDQETQYF. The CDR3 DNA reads TGTGCCAGCAGCTTAGGGGTCAAGGGAGATCAAGAGACCCAGTACTTC.

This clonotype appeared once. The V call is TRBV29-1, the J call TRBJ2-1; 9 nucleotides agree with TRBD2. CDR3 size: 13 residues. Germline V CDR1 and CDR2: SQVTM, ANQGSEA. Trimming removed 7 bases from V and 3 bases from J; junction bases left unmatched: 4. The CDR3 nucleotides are TGCAGCGGAGGGACTAGCTACTACAATGAGCAGTTCTTC. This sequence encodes CSGGTSYYNEQFF.

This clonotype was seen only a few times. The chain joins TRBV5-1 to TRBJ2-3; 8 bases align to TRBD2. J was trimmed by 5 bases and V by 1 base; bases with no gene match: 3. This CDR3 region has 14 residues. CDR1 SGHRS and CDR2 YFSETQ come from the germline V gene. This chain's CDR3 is CASSLSGSGDTQYF. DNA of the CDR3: TGCGCCAGCAGCTTGAGCGGGAGCGGAGATACGCAGTATTTT. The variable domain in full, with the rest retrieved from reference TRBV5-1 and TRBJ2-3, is KAGVTQTPRYLIKTRGQQVTLSCSPISGHRSVSWYQQTPGQGLQFLFEYFSETQRNKGNFPGRFSGRQFSNSRSEMNVSTLELGDSALYLCASSLSGSGDTQYFGPGTRLTVL.

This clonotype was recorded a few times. The CDR3 loop reads CASSLAWTSNKRETQYF. The CDR3 DNA is TGTGCCAGCAGCTTGGCGTGGACTAGCAACAAGAGAGAGACCCAGTACTTC. V is TRBV5-5 and J is TRBJ2-5; TRBD2 agrees at 8 bases. The CDR3 is made up of 17 amino acids. Germline V CDR1 and CDR2: SGHKS, YYEKEE (reference sequence). V trimming: 0 bases; J trimming: 4 bases; junction bases outside the gene matches: 11.

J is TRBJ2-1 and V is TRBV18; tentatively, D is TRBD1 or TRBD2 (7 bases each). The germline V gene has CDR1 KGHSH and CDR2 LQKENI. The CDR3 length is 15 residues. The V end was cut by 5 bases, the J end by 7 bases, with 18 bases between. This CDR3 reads CASSSRGGGVNEQFF. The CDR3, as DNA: TGTGCCAGCTCATCGAGGGGAGGGGGCGTGAATGAGCAGTTCTTC. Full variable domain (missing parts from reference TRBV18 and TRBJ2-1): NAGVMQNPRHLVRRRGQEARLRCSPMKGHSHVYWYRQLPEEGLKFMVYLQKENIIDESGMPKERFSAEFPKEGPSILRIQQVVRGDSAAYFCASSSRGGGVNEQFFGPGTRLTVL.

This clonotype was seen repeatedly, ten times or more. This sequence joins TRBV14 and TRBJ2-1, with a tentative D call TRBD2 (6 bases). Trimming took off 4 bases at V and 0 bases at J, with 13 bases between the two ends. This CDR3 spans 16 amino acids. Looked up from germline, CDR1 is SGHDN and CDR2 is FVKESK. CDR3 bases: TGTGCCAGCAGCCTACCCGGGAGCGGCTCCTACAATGAGCAGTTCTTC. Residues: CASSLPGSGSYNEQFF.

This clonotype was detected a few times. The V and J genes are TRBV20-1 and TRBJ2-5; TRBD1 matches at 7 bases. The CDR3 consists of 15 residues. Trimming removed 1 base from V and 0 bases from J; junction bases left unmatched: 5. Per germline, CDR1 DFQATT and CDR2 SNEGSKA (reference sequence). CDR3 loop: CSARGDRAHQETQYF. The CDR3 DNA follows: TGCAGTGCTAGAGGCGACAGGGCCCACCAAGAGACCCAGTACTTC.

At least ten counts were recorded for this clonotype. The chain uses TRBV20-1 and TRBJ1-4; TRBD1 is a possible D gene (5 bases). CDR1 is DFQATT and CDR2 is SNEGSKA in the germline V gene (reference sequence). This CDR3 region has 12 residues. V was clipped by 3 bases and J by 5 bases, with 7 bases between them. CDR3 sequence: CSASSGNEKLFF. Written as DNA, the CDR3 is TGCAGTGCTAGTTCAGGGAATGAAAAACTGTTTTTT.

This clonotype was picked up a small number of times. DNA for the CDR3: TGTGCCAGCAGCTCGCCCGGCCAGGGACAGGGCTTTCGTGAGCAGTTCTTC. Amino acids: CASSSPGQGQGFREQFF. V and J are TRBV5-5 and TRBJ2-1; the match to TRBD1 covers 9 bases. This CDR3 contains 17 residues. Germline CDR1 and CDR2: SGHKS and YYEKEE (reference sequence). The trim removed 3 bases at V and 9 bases at J, leaving 16 bases unmatched.

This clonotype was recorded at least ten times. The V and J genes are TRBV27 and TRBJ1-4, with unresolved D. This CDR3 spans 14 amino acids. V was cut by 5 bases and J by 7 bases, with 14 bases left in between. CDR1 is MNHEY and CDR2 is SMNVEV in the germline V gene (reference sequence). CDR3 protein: CASSHRARGEKLFF. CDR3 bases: TGTGCCAGCAGTCATAGAGCACGGGGTGAAAAACTGTTTTTT.

The CDR3: CSALKGGREQFF. CDR3 DNA sequence: TGCAGTGCGCTGAAAGGGGGCCGTGAGCAGTTCTTC. The chain combines TRBV20-1 with TRBJ2-1; 7 bases align to TRBD1. The CDR3 sequence is 12 residues long. Trimming cost V 6 bases and J 9 bases; bases outside gene matches: 8. From germline, CDR1 is DFQATT and CDR2 SNEGSKA (reference sequence).

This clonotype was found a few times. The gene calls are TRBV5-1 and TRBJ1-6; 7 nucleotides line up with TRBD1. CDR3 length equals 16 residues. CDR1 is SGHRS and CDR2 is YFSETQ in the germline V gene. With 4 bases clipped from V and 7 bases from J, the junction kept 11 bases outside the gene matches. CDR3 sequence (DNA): TGCGCCAGCAGCAGCAGACAGGGCGGGAGCAATTCACCCCTCCACTTT. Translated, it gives CASSSRQGGSNSPLHF.

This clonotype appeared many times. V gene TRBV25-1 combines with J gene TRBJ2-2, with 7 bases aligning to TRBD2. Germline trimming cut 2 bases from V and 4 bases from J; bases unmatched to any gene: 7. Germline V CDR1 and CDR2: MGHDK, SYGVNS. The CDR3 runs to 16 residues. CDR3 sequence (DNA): TGTGCCAGCAGTGAACGTACTAGCGCGGCCACCGGGGAGCTGTTTTTT. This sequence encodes CASSERTSAATGELFF. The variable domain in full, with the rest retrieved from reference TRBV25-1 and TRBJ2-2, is EADIYQTPRYLVIGTGKKITLECSQTMGHDKMYWYQQDPGMELHLIHYSYGVNSTEKGDLSSESTVSRIRTEHFPLTLESARPSHTSQYLCASSERTSAATGELFFGEGSRLTVL.

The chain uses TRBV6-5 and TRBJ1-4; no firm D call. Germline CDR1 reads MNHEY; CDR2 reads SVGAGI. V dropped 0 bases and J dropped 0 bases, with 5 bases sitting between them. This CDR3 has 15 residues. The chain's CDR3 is CASSYSRATNEKLFF. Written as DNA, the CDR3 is TGTGCCAGCAGTTACTCGAGAGCAACTAATGAAAAACTGTTTTTT.

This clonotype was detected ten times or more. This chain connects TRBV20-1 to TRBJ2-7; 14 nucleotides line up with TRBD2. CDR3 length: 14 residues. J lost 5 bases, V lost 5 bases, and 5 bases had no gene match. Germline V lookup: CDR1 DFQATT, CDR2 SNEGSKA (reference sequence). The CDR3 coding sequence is TGCAGTGCTCTGGGACTAGCGGGAGTCGACGAGCAGTACTTC. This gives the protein CSALGLAGVDEQYF.

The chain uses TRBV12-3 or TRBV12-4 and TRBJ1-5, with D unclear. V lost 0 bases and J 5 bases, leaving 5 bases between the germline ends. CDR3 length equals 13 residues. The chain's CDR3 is CASSLAQDQPQHF. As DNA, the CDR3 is TGTGCCAGCAGTTTAGCTCAAGATCAGCCCCAGCATTTT.

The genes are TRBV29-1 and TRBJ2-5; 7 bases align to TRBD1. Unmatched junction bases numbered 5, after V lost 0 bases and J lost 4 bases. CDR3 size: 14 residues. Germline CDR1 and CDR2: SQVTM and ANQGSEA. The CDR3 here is CSVEDQSGGETQYF. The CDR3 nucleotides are TGCAGCGTTGAAGATCAATCAGGGGGAGAGACCCAGTACTTC.

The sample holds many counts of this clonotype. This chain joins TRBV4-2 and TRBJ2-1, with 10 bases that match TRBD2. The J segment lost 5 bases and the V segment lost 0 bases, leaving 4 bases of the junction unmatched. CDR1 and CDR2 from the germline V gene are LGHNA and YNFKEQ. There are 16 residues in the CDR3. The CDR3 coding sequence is TGTGCCAGCAGCCAAGAAAGGACTAGCGGACACAATGAGCAGTTCTTC. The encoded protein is CASSQERTSGHNEQFF.

CDR3 coding DNA: TGTGCCAGCAGCCCCGGAGGGACTAAAGGCCTAACCGGGCAGTACTTC. Translation gives CASSPGGTKGLTGQYF. This sequence joins TRBV6-1 and TRBJ2-7; 7 bases align to TRBD2. Trimming cost V 6 bases and J 9 bases; bases outside gene matches: 20. This CDR3 has 16 residues. Germline V gene data show CDR1 as MNHNS and CDR2 as SASEGT.